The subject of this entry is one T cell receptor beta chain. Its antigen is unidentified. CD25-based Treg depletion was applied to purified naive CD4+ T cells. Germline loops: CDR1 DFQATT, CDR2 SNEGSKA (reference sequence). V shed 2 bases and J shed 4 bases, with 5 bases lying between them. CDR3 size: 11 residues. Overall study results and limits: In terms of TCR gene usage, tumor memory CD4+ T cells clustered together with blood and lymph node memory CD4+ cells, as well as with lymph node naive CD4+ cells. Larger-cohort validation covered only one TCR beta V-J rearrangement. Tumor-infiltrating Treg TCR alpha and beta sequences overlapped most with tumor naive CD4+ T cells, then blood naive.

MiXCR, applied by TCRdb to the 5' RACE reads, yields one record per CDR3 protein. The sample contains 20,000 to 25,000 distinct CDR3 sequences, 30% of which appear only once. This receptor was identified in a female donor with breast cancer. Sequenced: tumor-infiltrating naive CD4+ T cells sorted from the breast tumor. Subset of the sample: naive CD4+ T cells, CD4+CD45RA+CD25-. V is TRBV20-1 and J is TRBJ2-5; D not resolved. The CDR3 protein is CSARLGETQYF. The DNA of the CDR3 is TGCAGTGCTAGACTGGGAGAGACCCAGTACTTC.